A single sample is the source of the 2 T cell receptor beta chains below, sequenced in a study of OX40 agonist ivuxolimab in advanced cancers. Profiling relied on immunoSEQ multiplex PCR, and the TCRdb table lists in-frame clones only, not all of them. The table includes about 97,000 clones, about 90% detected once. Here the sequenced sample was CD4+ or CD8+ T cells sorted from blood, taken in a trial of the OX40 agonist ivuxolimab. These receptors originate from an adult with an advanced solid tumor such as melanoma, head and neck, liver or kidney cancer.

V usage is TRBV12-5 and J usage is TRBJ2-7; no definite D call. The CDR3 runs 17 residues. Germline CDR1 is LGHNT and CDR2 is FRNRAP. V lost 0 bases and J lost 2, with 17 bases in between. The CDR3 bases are TGTGCTAGTGGTTTGGTCCGTGGACGGCTAAACCCCTACGAGCAGTACTTC. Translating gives CASGLVRGRLNPYEQYF. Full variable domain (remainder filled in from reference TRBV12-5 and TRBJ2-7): DARVTQTPRHKVTEMGQEVTMRCQPILGHNTVFWYRQTMMQGLELLAYFRNRAPLDDSGMPKDRFSAEMPDATLATLKIQPSEPRDSAVYFCASGLVRGRLNPYEQYFGPGTRLTVT.

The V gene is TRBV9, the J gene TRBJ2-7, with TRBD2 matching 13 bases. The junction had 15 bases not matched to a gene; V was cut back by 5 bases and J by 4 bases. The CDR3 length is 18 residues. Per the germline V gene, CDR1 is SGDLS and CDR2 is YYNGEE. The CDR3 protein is CASSRGLAGKTGGYEQYF. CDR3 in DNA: TGTGCCAGCAGTCGGGGACTAGCGGGAAAAACTGGGGGTTACGAGCAGTACTTC.